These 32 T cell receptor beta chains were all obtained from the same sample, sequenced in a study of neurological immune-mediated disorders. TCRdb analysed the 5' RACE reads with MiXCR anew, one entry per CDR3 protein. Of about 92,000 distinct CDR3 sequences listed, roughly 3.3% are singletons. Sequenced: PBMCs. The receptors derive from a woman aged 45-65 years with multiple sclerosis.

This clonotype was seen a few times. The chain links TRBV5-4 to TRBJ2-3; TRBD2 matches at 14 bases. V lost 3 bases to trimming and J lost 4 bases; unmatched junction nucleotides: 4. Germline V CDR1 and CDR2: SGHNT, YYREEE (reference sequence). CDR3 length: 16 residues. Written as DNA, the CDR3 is TGTGCCAGCAGCTCGACTAGCGGGGGGGTCGCAGATACGCAGTATTTT. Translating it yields CASSSTSGGVADTQYF.

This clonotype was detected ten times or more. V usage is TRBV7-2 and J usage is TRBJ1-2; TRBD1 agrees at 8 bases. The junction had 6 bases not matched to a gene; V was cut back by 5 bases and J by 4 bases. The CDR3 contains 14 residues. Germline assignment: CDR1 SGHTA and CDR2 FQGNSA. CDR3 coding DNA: TGTGCCAGCAGCGCCAGTACAGGGGGCTATGGCTACACCTTC. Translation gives CASSASTGGYGYTF.

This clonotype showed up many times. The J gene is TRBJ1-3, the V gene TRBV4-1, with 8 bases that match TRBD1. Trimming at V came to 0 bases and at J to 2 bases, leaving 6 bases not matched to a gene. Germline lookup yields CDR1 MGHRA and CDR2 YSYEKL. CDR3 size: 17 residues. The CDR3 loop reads CASSQDPGQGTGNTIYF. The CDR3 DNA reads TGCGCCAGCAGCCAAGATCCAGGACAGGGAACTGGAAACACCATATATTTT.

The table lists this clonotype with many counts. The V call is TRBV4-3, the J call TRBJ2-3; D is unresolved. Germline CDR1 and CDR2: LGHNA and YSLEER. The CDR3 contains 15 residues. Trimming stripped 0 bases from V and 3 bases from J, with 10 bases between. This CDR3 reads CASSQEPLVTDTQYF. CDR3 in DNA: TGCGCCAGCAGCCAAGAACCCCTAGTAACAGATACGCAGTATTTT.

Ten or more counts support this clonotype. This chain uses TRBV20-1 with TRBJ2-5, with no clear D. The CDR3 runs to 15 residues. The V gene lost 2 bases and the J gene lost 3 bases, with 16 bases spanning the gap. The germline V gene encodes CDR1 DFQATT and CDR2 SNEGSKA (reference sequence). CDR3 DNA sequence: TGCAGTGCTAGACCATTGACCCCGAACAAAGAGACCCAGTACTTC. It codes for CSARPLTPNKETQYF.

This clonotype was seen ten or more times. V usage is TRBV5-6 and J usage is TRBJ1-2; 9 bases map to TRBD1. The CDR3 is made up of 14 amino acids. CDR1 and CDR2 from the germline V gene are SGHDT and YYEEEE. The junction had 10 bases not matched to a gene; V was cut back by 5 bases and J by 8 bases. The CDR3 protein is CASRPAQGAYGYTF. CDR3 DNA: TGTGCCAGCAGGCCCGCACAGGGGGCATACGGCTACACCTTC.

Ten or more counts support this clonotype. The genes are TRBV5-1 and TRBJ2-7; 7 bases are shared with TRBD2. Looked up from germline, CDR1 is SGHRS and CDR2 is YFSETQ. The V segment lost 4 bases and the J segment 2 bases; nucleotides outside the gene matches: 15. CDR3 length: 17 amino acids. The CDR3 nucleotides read TGCGCCAGCAGCGGGGGGGGTTCGAGACAGCGGACCTACGAGCAGTACTTC. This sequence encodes CASSGGGSRQRTYEQYF.

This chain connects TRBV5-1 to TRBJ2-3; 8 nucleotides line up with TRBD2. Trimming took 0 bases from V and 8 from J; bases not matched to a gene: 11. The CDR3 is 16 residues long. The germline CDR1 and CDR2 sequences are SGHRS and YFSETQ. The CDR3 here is CASSLDRSGAGGTQYF. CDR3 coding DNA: TGCGCCAGCAGCTTGGACCGTAGCGGGGCCGGTGGTACGCAGTATTTT.

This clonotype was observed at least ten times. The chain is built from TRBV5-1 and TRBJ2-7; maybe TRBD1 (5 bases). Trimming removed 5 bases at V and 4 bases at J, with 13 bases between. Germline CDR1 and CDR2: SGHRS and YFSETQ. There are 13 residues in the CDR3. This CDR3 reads CASRLRAGYEQYF. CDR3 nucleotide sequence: TGCGCCAGCAGACTTCGTGCAGGGTACGAGCAGTACTTC. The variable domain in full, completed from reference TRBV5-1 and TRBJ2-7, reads KAGVTQTPRYLIKTRGQQVTLSCSPISGHRSVSWYQQTPGQGLQFLFEYFSETQRNKGNFPGRFSGRQFSNSRSEMNVSTLELGDSALYLCASRLRAGYEQYFGPGTRLTVT.

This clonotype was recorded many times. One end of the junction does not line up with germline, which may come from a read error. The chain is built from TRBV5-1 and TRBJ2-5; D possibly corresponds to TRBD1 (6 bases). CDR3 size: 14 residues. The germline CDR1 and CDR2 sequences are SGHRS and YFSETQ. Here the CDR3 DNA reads TGCGCCAGCAGCTTACGGGACAACCAGGAGACCCAGTACTTC. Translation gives CASSLRDNQETQYF.

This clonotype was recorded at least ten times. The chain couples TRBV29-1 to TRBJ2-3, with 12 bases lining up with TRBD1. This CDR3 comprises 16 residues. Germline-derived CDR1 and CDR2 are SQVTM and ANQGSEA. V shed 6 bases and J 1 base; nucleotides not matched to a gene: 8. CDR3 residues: CSVDRGTGGRTDTQYF. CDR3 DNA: TGCAGCGTGGACCGCGGGACAGGGGGCCGCACAGATACGCAGTATTTT.

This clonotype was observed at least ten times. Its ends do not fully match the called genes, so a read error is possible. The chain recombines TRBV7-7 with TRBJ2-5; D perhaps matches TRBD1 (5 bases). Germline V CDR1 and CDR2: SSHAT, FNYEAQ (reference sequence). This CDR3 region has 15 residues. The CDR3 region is CASSSGPLKGETQYF. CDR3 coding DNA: TGTGCTAGCAGCTCAGGGCCCCTTAAGGGGGAGACCCAGTACTTC.

CDR3 region: CASKSLAGEQFF. The CDR3 DNA follows: TGTGCCAGCAAAAGTCTAGCGGGGGAGCAGTTCTTC. V usage is TRBV7-6 and J usage is TRBJ2-1; TRBD2 matches at 9 bases. The V and J ends lost 7 bases and 10 bases, in that order; junction bases with no gene match: 5. CDR3 size: 12 residues. Germline V gene data show CDR1 as SGHVS and CDR2 as FNYEAQ.

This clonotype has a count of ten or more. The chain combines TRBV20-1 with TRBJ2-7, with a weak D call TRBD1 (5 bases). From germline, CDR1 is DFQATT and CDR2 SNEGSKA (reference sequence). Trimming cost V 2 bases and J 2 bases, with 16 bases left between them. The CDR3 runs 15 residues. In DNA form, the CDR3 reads TGCAGTGCTAGAAAGTTTGAAGGGGCCGCCTACGAGCAGTACTTC. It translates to CSARKFEGAAYEQYF.

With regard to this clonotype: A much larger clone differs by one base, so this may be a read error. This chain's CDR3 is CSASRPAGKTIYF. The CDR3 DNA reads TGCAGTGCTAGCAGGCCAGCTGGAAAAACCATATATTTT. The J gene is TRBJ1-3, the V gene TRBV20-1; D ambiguous. Germline values: CDR1 DFQATT, CDR2 SNEGSKA (reference sequence). This CDR3 comprises 13 residues.

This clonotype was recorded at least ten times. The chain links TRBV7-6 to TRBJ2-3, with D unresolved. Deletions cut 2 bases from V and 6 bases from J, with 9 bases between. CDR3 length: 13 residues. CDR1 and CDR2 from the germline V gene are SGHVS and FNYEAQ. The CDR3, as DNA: TGTGCCAGCAGCTTACGCCTTGGGGATACGCAGTATTTT. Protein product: CASSLRLGDTQYF.

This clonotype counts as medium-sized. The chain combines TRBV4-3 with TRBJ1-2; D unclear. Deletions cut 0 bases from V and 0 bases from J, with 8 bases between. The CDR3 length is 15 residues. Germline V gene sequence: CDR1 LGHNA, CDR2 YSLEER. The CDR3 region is CASSQEVWTNYGYTF. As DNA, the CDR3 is TGCGCCAGCAGCCAAGAAGTATGGACTAACTATGGCTACACCTTC.

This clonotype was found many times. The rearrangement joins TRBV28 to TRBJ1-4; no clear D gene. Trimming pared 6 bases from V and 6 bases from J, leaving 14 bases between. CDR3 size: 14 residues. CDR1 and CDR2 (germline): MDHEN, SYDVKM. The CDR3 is CASSSSGRDEKLFF. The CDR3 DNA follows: TGTGCCAGCAGCTCTAGCGGACGAGATGAAAAACTGTTTTTT.

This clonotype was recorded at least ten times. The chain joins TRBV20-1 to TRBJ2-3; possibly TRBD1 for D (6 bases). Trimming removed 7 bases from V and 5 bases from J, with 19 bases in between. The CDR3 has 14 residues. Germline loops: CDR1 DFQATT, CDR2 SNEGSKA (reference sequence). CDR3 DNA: TGCAGTGGACGAACAGGGATGAGCCGAGATACGCAGTATTTT. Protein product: CSGRTGMSRDTQYF.

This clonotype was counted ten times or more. CDR3 loop: CASREQANTGELFF. The CDR3 DNA sequence: TGCGCCAGCAGGGAACAGGCGAACACCGGGGAGCTGTTTTTT. The chain links TRBV4-1 to TRBJ2-2; D might be TRBD1 (5 bases). Germline values: CDR1 MGHRA, CDR2 YSYEKL. V shed 6 bases and J shed 0 bases, with 8 bases lying between them. The length of the CDR3 is 14 residues.

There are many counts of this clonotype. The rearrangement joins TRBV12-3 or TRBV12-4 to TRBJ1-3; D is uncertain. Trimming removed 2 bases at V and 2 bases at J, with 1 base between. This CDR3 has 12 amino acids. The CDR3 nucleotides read TGTGCCAGCAGTTTAACTGGAAACACCATATATTTT. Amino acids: CASSLTGNTIYF.

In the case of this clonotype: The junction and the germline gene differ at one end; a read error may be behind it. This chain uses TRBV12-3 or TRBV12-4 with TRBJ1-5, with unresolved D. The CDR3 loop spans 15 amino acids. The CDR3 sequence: CASSLVLGTDKTQNF. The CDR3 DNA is TGTGCCAGCAGTTTAGTCTTGGGAACCGATAAGACCCAGAATTTT.

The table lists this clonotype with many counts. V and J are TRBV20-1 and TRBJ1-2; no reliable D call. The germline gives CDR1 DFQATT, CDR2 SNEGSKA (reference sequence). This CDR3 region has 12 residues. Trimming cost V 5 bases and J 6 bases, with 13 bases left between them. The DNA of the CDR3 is TGCAGTGCTTCCCCGGAGGCGGATGGCTACACCTTC. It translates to CSASPEADGYTF.

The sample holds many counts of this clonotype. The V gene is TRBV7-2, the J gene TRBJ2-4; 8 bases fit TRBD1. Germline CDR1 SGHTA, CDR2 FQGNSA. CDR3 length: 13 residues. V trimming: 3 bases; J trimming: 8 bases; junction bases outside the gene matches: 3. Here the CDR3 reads CASSFGTGDIQYF. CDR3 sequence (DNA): TGTGCCAGCAGCTTCGGGACAGGAGACATTCAGTACTTC.

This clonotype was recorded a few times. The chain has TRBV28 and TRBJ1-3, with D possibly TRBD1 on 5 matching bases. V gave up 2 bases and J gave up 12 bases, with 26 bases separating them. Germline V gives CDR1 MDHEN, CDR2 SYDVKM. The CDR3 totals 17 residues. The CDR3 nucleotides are TGTGCCAGCAGTTTACGCAGTTCAGGGCCATCTGGAAAAAACATATATTTT. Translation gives CASSLRSSGPSGKNIYF.

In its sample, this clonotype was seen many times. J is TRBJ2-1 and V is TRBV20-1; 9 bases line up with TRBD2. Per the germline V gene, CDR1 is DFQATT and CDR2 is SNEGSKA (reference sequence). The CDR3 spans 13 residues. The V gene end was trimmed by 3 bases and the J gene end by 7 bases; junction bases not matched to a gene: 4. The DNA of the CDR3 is TGCAGTGCTAGCTGGACTAGCGATAATGAGCAGTTCTTC. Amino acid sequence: CSASWTSDNEQFF.

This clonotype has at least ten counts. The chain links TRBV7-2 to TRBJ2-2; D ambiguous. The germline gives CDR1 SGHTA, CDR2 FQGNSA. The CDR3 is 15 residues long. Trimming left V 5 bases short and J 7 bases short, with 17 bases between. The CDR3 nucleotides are TGTGCCAGCAGCCATAACGGCCATTACATCGGGGAGCTGTTTTTT. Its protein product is CASSHNGHYIGELFF.

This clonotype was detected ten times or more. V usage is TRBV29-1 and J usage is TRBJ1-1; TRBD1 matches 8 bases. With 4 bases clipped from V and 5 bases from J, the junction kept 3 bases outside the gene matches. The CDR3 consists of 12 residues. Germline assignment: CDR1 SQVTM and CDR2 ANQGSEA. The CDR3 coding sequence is TGCAGCGTTGGCCGACAGGGGACTGAAGCTTTCTTT. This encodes CSVGRQGTEAFF.

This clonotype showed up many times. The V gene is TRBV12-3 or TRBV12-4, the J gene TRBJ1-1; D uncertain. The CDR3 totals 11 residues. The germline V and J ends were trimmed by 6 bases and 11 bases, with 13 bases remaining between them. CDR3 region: CASSLVTRAFF. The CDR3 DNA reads TGTGCCAGCAGCCTGGTTACACGGGCTTTCTTT.

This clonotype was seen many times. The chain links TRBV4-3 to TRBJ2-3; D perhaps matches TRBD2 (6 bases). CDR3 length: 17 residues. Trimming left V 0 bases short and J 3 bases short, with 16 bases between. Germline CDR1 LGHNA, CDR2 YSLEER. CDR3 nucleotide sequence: TGCGCCAGCAGCCAAGATCCGGGGTTAAGCGGGACAGATACGCAGTATTTT. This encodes CASSQDPGLSGTDTQYF.

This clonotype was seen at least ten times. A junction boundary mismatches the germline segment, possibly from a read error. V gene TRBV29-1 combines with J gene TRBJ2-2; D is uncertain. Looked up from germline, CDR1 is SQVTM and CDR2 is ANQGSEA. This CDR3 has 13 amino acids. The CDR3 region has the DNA TGCAGCATTGATGGGCGAGGCACCGGGGAGCTGTTTTTT. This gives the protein CSIDGRGTGELFF.

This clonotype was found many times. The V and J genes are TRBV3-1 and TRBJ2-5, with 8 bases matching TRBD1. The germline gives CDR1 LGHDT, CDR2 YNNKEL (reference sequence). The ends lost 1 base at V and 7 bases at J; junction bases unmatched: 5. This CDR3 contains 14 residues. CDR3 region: CASSQGPDRGTQYF. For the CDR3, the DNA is TGTGCCAGCAGCCAAGGGCCTGACAGGGGGACCCAGTACTTC.